This T cell receptor (beta chain) originates from a study of blood T cell repertoires in COVID-19. The CDR3 loop spans 15 amino acids. Germline V CDR1 and CDR2: SGHRS, YFSETQ. V was pared by 0 bases and J by 5 bases, with 3 bases of the junction left unmatched. Produced via immunoSEQ multiplex PCR; TCRdb's table is partial and in-frame only. Counted here are 250,000 to 350,000 clones, 90% occurring once; the ten biggest clones make up 2.5% to 3.5%. Concerning this clone itself: Other DNA sequences in the same sample also yield this CDR3.

The receptor comes from a woman in her twenties or thirties with COVID-19, enrolled during active disease. Sequenced: peripheral blood. The genes are TRBV5-1 and TRBJ2-1, with 9 bases lining up with TRBD2. The CDR3 bases are TGCGCCAGCAGCTTGGAACTAGCGGGTAACAATGAGCAGTTCTTC. Residues: CASSLELAGNNEQFF. Using reference TRBV5-1 and TRBJ2-1 for the parts outside the CDR3, the full variable domain is KAGVTQTPRYLIKTRGQQVTLSCSPISGHRSVSWYQQTPGQGLQFLFEYFSETQRNKGNFPGRFSGRQFSNSRSEMNVSTLELGDSALYLCASSLELAGNNEQFFGPGTRLTVL.